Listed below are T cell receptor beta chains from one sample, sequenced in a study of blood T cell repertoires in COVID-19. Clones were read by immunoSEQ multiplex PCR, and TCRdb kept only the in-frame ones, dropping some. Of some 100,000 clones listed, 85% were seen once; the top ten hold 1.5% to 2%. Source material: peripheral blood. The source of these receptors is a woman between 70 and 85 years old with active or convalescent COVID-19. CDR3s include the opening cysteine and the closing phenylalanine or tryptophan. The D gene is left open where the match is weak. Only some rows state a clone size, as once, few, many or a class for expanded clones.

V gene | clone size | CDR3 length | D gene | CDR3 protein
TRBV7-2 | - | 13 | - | CASSLRLDQPQHF
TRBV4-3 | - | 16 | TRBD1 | CASSQRLAGGLTEAFF
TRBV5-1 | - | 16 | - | CASSLDGTLSYNEQFF
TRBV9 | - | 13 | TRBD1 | CASSGNRGETQYF
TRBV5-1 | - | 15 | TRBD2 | CASSPAAGGTYEQYF
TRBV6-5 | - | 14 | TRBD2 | CASRRTSGVPEQYF
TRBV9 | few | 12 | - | CASSAGKEGYTF
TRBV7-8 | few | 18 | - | CASSPKTTGSPHYNEQFF
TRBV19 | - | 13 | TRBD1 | CASSDTGGQTQYF
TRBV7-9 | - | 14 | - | CASSLAQGRYEQYF
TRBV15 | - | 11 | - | CATSVYNEQFF
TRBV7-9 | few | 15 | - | CASSLSQGLNEKLFF
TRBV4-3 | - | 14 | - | CASSQDRGNTEAFF
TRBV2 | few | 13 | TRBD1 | CASKIGTGVGYTF
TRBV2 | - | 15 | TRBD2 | CASSELAGGAGELFF
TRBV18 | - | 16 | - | CASSPLSQEVAGELFF
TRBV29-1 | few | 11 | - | CSVESNNEQFF
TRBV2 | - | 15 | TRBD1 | CASSPRQGAISEAFF
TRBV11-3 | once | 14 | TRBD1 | CASSQRQGNYGYTF
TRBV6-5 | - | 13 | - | CASSLDINYGYTF
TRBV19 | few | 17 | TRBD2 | CASSPRGGSSGANVLTF
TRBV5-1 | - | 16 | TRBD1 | CASSLGSPGQAYEQYF
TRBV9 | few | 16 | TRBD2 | CASSTGLAGITDTQYF
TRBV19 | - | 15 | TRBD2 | CASSTPGAGGDTQYF
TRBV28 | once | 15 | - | CASSLALGGSQPQHF
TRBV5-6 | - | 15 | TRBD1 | CASSLGQGATGELFF
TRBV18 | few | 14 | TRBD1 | CASSPEQGAREQYF
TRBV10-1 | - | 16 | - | CASSFSRKLGANVLTF
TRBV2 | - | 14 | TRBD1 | CASRDRLGNEKLFF
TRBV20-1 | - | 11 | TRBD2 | CSASREGPQYF
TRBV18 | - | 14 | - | CAAEGGSVKETQYF
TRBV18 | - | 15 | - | CANSPSYGSMETQYF
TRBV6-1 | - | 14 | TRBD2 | CASSDAGDTGELFF
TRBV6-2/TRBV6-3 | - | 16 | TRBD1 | CASSQHLTGSLYGYTF
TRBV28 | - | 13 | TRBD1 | CASRGDRGVGYTF
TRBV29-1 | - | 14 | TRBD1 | CSVLQGSSGNTIYF
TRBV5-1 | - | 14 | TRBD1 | CASSDGQGTQPQHF
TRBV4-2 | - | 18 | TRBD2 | CASSQGISRTSDRSEQFF
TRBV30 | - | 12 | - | CAWSPRSGEQYF
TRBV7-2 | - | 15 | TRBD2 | CASSTSGSFTDTQYF
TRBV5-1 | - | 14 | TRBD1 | CASSWDSLNNEQFF
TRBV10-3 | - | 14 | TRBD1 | CATDRGVSNQPQHF
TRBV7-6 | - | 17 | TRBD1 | CASSLNPGGTSGNTIYF
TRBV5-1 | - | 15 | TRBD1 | CASSSGTGSTDTQYF
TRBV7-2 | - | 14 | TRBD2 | CASSRSGNQETQYF